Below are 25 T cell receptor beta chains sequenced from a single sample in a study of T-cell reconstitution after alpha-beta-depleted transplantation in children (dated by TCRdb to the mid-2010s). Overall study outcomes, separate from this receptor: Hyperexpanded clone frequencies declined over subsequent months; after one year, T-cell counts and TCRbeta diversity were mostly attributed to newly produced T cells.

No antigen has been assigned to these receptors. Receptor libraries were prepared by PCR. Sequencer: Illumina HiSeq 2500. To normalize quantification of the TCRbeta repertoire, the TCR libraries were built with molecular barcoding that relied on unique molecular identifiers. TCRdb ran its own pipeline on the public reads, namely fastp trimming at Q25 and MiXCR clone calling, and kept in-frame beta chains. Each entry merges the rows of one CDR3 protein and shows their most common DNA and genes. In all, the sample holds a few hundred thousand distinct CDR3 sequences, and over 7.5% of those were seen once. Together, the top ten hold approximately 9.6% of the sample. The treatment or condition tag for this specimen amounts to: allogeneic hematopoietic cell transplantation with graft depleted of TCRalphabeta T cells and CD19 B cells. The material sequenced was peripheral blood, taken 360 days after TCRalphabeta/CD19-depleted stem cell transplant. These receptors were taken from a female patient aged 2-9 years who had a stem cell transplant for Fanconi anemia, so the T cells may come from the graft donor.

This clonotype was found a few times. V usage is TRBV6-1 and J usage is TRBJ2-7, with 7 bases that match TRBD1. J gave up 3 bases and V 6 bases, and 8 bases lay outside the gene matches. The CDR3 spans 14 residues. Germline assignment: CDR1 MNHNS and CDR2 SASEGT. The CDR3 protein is CASSRQGVGYEQYF. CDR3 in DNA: TGTGCCAGCAGCCGACAGGGAGTGGGCTACGAGCAGTACTTC.

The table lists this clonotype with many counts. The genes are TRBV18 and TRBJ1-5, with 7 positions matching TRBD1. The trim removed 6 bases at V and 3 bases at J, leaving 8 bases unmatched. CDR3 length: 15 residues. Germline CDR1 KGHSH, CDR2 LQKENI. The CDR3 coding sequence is TGTGCCAGCTCGCTCGGACAGGCTAACAATCAGCCCCAGCATTTT. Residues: CASSLGQANNQPQHF.

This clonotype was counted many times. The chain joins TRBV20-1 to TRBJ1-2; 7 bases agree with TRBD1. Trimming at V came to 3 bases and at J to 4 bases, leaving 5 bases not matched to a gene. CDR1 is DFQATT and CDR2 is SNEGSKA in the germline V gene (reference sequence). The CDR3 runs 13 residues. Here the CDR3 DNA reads TGCAGTGCTAGGACCGGGACAGCCTATGGCTACACCTTC. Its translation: CSARTGTAYGYTF.

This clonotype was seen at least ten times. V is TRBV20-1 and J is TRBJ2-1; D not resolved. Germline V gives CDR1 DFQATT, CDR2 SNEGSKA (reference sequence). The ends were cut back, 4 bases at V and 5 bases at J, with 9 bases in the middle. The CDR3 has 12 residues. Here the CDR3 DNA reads TGCAGTGCTAAACGGAATAACAATGAGCAGTTCTTC. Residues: CSAKRNNNEQFF.

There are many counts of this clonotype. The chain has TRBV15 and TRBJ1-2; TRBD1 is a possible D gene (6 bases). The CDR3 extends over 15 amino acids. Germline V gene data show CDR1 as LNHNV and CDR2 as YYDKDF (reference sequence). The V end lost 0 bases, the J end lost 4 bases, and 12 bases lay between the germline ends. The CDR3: CATSRDQGSGYGYTF. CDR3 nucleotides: TGTGCCACCAGCAGAGATCAGGGGTCGGGCTATGGCTACACCTTC.

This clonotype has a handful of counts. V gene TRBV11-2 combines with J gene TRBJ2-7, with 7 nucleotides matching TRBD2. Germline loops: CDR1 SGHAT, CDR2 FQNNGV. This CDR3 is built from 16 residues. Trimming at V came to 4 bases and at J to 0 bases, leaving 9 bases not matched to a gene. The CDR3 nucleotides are TGTGCCAGCAGCTCCAGGACTAGTCAGTACTCCTACGAGCAGTACTTC. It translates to CASSSRTSQYSYEQYF.

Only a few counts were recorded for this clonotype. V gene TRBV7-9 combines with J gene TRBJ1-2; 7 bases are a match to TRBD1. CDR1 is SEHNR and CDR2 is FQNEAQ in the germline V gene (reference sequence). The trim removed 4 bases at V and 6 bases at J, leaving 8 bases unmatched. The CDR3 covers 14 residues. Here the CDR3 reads CASSSEQGWNGYTF. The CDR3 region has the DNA TGTGCCAGCAGCTCGGAACAGGGGTGGAATGGCTACACCTTC. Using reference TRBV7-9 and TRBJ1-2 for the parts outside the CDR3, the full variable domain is DTGVSQNPRHKITKRGQNVTFRCDPISEHNRLYWYRQTLGQGPEFLTYFQNEAQLEKSRLLSDRFSAERPKGSFSTLEIQRTEQGDSAMYLCASSSEQGWNGYTFGSGTRLTVV.

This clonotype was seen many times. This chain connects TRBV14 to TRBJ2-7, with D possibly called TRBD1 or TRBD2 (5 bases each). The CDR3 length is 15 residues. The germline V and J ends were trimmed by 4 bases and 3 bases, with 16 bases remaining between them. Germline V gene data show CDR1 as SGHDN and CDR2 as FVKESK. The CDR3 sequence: CASSRHVGVNYEQYF. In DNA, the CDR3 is TGTGCCAGCAGCCGTCACGTGGGGGTCAACTACGAGCAGTACTTC.

CDR3: CAWRLLSSYEQYF. DNA for the CDR3: TGTGCCTGGAGACTCCTTAGCTCCTACGAGCAGTACTTC. The V gene is TRBV30, the J gene TRBJ2-7; D gene uncertain. V was clipped by 3 bases and J by 0 bases, with 9 bases between them. This CDR3 contains 13 residues. CDR1 is GTSNPN and CDR2 is SVGIG in the germline V gene (reference sequence). Complete variable domain (other parts from reference TRBV30 and TRBJ2-7): SQTIHQWPATLVQPVGSPLSLECTVEGTSNPNLYWYRQAAGRGLQLLFYSVGIGQISSEVPQNLSASRPQDRQFILSSKKLLLSDSGFYLCAWRLLSSYEQYFGPGTRLTVT.

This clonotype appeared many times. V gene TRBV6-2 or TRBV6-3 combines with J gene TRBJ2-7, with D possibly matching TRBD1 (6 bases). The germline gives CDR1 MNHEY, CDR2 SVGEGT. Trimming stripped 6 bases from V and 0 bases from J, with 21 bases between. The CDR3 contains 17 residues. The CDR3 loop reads CASSPPPHRASSYEQYF. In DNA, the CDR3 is TGTGCCAGCAGCCCCCCTCCGCACAGGGCGTCCTCCTACGAGCAGTACTTC.

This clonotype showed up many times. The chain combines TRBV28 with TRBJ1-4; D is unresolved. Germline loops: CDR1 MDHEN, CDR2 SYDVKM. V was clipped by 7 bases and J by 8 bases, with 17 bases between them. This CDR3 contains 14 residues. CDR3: CASNLGSLREKLFF. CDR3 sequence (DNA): TGTGCCAGCAACCTTGGAAGCTTACGAGAAAAACTGTTTTTT.

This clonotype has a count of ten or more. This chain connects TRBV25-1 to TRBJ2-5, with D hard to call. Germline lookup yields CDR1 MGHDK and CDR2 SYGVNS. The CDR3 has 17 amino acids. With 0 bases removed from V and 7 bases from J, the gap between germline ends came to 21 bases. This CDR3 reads CASSEYPTFGVRATQYF. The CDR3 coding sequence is TGTGCCAGCAGTGAATATCCCACGTTTGGGGTGCGAGCGACCCAGTACTTC.

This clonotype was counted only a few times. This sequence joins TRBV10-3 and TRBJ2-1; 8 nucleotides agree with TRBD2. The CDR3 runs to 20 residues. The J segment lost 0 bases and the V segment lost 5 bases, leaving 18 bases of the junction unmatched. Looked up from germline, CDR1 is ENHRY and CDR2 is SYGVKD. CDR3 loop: CAISRTPRGGGGSSYNEQFF. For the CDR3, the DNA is TGTGCCATCAGTAGAACCCCCCGGGGGGGCGGGGGAAGCTCCTACAATGAGCAGTTCTTC.

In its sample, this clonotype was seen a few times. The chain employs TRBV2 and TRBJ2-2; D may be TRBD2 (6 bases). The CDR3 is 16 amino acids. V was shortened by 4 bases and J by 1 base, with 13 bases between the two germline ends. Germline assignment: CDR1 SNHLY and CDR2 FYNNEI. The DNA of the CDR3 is TGTGCCAGCAGTGTGTTTTCGGGGGTGAACACCGGGGAGCTGTTTTTT. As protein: CASSVFSGVNTGELFF.

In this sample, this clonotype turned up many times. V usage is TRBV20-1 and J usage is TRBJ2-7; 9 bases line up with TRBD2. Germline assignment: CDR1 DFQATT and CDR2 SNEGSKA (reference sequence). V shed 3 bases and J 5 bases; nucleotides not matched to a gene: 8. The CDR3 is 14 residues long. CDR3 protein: CSASVPSGVDEQYF. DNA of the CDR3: TGCAGTGCTAGCGTCCCTAGCGGGGTCGACGAGCAGTACTTC.

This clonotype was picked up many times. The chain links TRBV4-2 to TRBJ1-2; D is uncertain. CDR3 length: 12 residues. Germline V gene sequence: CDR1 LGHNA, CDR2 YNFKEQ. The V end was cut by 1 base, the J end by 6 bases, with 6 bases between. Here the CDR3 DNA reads TGTGCCAGCAGCCAAGGTCTGAATGGCTACACCTTC. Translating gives CASSQGLNGYTF.

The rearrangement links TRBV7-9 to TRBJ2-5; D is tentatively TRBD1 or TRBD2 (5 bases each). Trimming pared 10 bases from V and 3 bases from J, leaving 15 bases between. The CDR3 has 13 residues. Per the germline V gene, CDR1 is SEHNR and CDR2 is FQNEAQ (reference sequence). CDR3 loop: CATKGRGEETQYF. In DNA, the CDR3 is TGTGCCACCAAGGGCCGGGGCGAAGAGACCCAGTACTTC.

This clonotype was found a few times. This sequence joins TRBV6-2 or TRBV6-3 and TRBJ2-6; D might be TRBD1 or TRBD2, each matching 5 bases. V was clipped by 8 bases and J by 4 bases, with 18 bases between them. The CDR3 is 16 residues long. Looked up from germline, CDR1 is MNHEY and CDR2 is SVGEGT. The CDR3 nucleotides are TGTGCCAGCTGCCGGGACGGACCCCCCGGGGCCAACGTCCTGACTTTC. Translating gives CASCRDGPPGANVLTF.

CDR3 protein: CASSQVYAGVGSYEQYF. CDR3 DNA: TGTGCCAGCAGCCAAGTATATGCGGGAGTAGGCTCCTACGAGCAGTACTTC. The chain employs TRBV14 and TRBJ2-7, with TRBD2 identical over 7 bases. Trimming took 1 base from V and 0 from J; bases not matched to a gene: 9. The CDR3 length is 17 residues. Germline V lookup: CDR1 SGHDN, CDR2 FVKESK.

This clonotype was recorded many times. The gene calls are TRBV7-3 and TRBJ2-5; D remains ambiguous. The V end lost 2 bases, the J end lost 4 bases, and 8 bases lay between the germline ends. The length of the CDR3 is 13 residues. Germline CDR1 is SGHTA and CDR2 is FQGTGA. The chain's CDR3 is CASSLDPPETQYF. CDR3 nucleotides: TGTGCCAGCAGCTTAGACCCGCCAGAGACCCAGTACTTC.

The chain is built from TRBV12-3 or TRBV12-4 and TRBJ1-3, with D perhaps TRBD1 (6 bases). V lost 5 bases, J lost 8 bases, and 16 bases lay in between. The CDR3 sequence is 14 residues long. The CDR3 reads CASSPPGGAHTIYF. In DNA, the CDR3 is TGTGCCAGCAGTCCCCCCGGGGGGGCCCACACCATATATTTT.

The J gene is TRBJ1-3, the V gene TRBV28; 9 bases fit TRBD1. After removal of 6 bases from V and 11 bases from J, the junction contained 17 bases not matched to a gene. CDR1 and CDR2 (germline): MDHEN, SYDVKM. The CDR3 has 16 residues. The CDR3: CASSFSISGTGTPIYF. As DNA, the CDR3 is TGTGCCAGCAGCTTCTCTATTTCCGGGACAGGGACTCCCATATATTTT.

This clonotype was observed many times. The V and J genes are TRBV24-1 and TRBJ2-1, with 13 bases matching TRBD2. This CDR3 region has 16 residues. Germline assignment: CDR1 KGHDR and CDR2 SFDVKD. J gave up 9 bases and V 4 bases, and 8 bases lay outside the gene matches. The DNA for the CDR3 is TGTGCCACCAGTGAACCACTAGCGGGGGGGCAGAGTGAGCAGTTCTTC. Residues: CATSEPLAGGQSEQFF.

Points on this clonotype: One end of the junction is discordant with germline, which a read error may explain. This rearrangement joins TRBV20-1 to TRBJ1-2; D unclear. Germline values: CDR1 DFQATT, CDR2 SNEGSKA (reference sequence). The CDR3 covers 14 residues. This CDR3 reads CTARARNGEYGYTF. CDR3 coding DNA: TGCACTGCTAGAGCCCGTAACGGCGAATATGGCTACACCTTC.

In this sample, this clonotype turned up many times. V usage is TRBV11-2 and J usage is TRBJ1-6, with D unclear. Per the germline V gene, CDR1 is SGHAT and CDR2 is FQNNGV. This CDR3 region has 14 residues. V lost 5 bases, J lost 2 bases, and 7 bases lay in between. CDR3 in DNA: TGTGCCAGCAGCCTCATCGCCTATAATTCACCCCTCCACTTT. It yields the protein CASSLIAYNSPLHF.